Listed here are 24 T cell receptor beta chains from one sample, sequenced in a study of CD8 T cells in ankylosing spondylitis. Via MiXCR, TCRdb re-called the 5' RACE reads, giving one row per CDR3 protein. The repertoire holds under 150,000 distinct CDR3 sequences, with 7% to 10% as singletons. The specimen was synovial fluid, either unsorted or a sorted T cell fraction (not recorded which). Receptors originate from a male donor with ankylosing spondylitis.

This clonotype was seen many times. The chain joins TRBV20-1 to TRBJ2-5; 8 positions agree with TRBD1. CDR1 and CDR2 (germline): DFQATT, SNEGSKA (reference sequence). After removal of 7 bases from V and 6 bases from J, the junction contained 7 bases not matched to a gene. The CDR3 is 12 residues long. CDR3 region: CSGEGQVQTQYF. DNA of the CDR3: TGCAGTGGTGAGGGACAGGTCCAGACCCAGTACTTC.

This clonotype has more than one count but fewer than ten. The chain recombines TRBV5-5 with TRBJ2-3; 11 nucleotides match TRBD2. Germline assignment: CDR1 SGHKS and CDR2 YYEKEE (reference sequence). The CDR3 is 16 amino acids. After removal of 0 bases from V and 1 base from J, the junction contained 1 base not matched to a gene. The CDR3 DNA is TGTGCCAGCAGCTTGGGGGGACTAGCGGGCACAGATACGCAGTATTTT. Translation gives CASSLGGLAGTDTQYF.

The chain employs TRBV20-1 and TRBJ1-1; D unresolved. CDR1 and CDR2 from the germline V gene are DFQATT and SNEGSKA (reference sequence). The V end was cut by 6 bases, the J end by 0 bases, with 11 bases between. This CDR3 contains 13 residues. The CDR3 loop is CSAELLVNTEAFF. In DNA, the CDR3 is TGCAGTGCCGAGCTGCTGGTGAACACTGAAGCTTTCTTT.

The rearrangement links TRBV7-3 to TRBJ2-2, with D perhaps matching TRBD1 (6 bases). Germline values: CDR1 SGHTA, CDR2 FQGTGA. V lost 8 bases and J 4 bases, leaving 14 bases between the germline ends. The CDR3 runs 14 residues. DNA of the CDR3: TGTGCCAGCCATACAGGGCCGGGCACCGGGGAGCTGTTTTTT. Amino acids: CASHTGPGTGELFF.

This clonotype has ten or more counts. This chain links TRBV5-1 with TRBJ2-3; D may be TRBD1 (5 bases). The CDR3 spans 14 residues. The V end was cut by 4 bases, the J end by 1 base, with 10 bases between. Per the germline V gene, CDR1 is SGHRS and CDR2 is YFSETQ. The CDR3 coding sequence is TGCGCCAGCAGCAGGCTAGGGGGCACAGATACGCAGTATTTT. Translating it yields CASSRLGGTDTQYF.

This clonotype showed up many times. The chain is built from TRBV6-6 and TRBJ2-1; a possible D gene is TRBD2 (6 bases). The germline V and J ends were trimmed by 6 bases and 4 bases, with 7 bases remaining between them. This CDR3 contains 12 residues. CDR1 is MNHNY, CDR2 SVGAGI, per germline (reference sequence). CDR3 nucleotides: TGTGCCAGCAGCGGGACTTACAATGAGCAGTTCTTC. The encoded protein is CASSGTYNEQFF.

The sample holds a few counts of this clonotype. This sequence joins TRBV27 and TRBJ2-5; D gene uncertain. This CDR3 has 14 amino acids. Germline loops: CDR1 MNHEY, CDR2 SMNVEV (reference sequence). V lost 2 bases and J lost 2, with 9 bases in between. DNA for the CDR3: TGTGCCAGCAGTTTAAAGTCAGTTCAAGAGACCCAGTACTTC. It codes for CASSLKSVQETQYF.

The chain links TRBV7-2 to TRBJ2-1; D is unresolved. With 0 bases removed from V and 6 bases from J, the gap between germline ends came to 9 bases. CDR3 length: 14 amino acids. Germline loops: CDR1 SGHTA, CDR2 FQGNSA. CDR3 residues: CASSLAGPINEQFF. In nucleotides, the CDR3 is TGTGCCAGCAGCTTAGCCGGACCGATCAATGAGCAGTTCTTC.

This clonotype was detected many times. This rearrangement joins TRBV12-3 or TRBV12-4 to TRBJ1-5; 8 nucleotides line up with TRBD1. This CDR3 region has 15 residues. V was pared by 6 bases and J by 1 base, with 5 bases of the junction left unmatched. CDR3 region: CASSMRQGSNQPQHF. DNA for the CDR3: TGTGCCAGCAGCATGAGACAGGGGAGCAATCAGCCCCAGCATTTT.

At least ten counts were recorded for this clonotype. The chain couples TRBV7-9 to TRBJ2-3, with 7 bases identical to TRBD1. The ends lost 7 bases at V and 3 bases at J; junction bases unmatched: 10. The CDR3 totals 15 residues. The germline V gene encodes CDR1 SEHNR and CDR2 FQNEAQ (reference sequence). The CDR3 sequence is CASNPGTGATDTQYF. The CDR3 nucleotides are TGTGCCAGCAACCCCGGCACAGGGGCGACAGATACGCAGTATTTT.

This chain joins TRBV25-1 and TRBJ2-6, with D perhaps TRBD1 (7 bases). V lost 6 bases and J 0 bases, leaving 30 bases between the germline ends. Germline V lookup: CDR1 MGHDK, CDR2 SYGVNS. CDR3 size: 22 residues. The chain's CDR3 is CASRTRRGHRDRKSSGANVLTF. The CDR3 DNA reads as TGTGCCAGCAGAACGAGGCGGGGACACCGGGACAGAAAAAGCTCTGGGGCCAACGTCCTGACTTTC.

This clonotype was counted ten times or more. The V call is TRBV28, the J call TRBJ2-3; 7 bases line up with TRBD2. Trimming at V came to 4 bases and at J to 2 bases, leaving 15 bases not matched to a gene. Germline CDR1 is MDHEN and CDR2 is SYDVKM. This CDR3 comprises 18 residues. The CDR3 coding sequence is TGTGCCAGCAGTTCACGACGGTCTAGCGGACTTTTCACAGATACGCAGTATTTT. Amino acids: CASSSRRSSGLFTDTQYF.

There are a few counts of this clonotype. V and J are TRBV7-8 and TRBJ2-7; the D is unclear. The germline V and J ends were trimmed by 7 bases and 0 bases, with 16 bases remaining between them. The CDR3 spans 15 residues. Germline lookup yields CDR1 SGHVS and CDR2 FQNEAQ. The CDR3: CASTERTLSSYEQYF. The CDR3 DNA is TGTGCCAGCACCGAGAGGACGTTGAGCTCCTACGAGCAGTACTTC.

The CDR3 DNA sequence: TGTGCCAGCAGTCGCGGGGAATTTGGAAAACTGTTTTTT. Protein: CASSRGEFGKLFF. The chain recombines TRBV25-1 with TRBJ1-4; D gene ambiguous. V lost 5 bases to trimming and J lost 10 bases, with 14 bases between them. Germline V gives CDR1 MGHDK, CDR2 SYGVNS. CDR3 size: 13 residues.

Ten or more counts support this clonotype. The V call is TRBV10-3, the J call TRBJ2-1; D is perhaps TRBD2 (5 bases). The CDR3 has 15 residues. Germline CDR1 and CDR2: ENHRY and SYGVKD. V was clipped by 2 bases and J by 3 bases, with 11 bases between them. Written as DNA, the CDR3 is TGTGCCATCAGTGAGGGGGAGCCCTACTACAATGAGCAGTTCTTC. Amino acids: CAISEGEPYYNEQFF.

At least ten counts were recorded for this clonotype. J is TRBJ2-2 and V is TRBV20-1, with a possible D match to TRBD2 (5 bases). V dropped 1 base and J dropped 3 bases, with 12 bases sitting between them. This CDR3 spans 15 amino acids. CDR1 is DFQATT, CDR2 SNEGSKA, per germline (reference sequence). CDR3 in amino acids: CSARAFLRDTGELFF. The CDR3 DNA is TGCAGTGCTAGAGCATTCCTGAGGGACACCGGGGAGCTGTTTTTT.

The table lists this clonotype with many counts. The chain combines TRBV20-1 with TRBJ2-5, with D possibly being TRBD1 or TRBD2 (5 bases each). V lost 3 bases to trimming and J lost 0 bases, with 17 bases between them. Germline loops: CDR1 DFQATT, CDR2 SNEGSKA (reference sequence). The CDR3 totals 16 residues. The CDR3 here is CSARDFLRGYQETQYF. The DNA for the CDR3 is TGCAGTGCTAGGGACTTTCTGAGGGGTTACCAAGAGACCCAGTACTTC.

This clonotype was detected ten times or more. The chain employs TRBV5-1 and TRBJ1-2; D is unresolved. Germline loops: CDR1 SGHRS, CDR2 YFSETQ. The CDR3 is 14 amino acids. Trimming cost V 0 bases and J 0 bases, with 6 bases left between them. CDR3: CASSLDGTNYGYTF. CDR3 bases: TGCGCCAGCAGCTTGGACGGAACTAACTATGGCTACACCTTC.

This clonotype was observed many times. V gene TRBV5-1 combines with J gene TRBJ2-1; D may be TRBD2 (5 bases). The germline gives CDR1 SGHRS, CDR2 YFSETQ. This CDR3 is 15 amino acids long. V was clipped by 0 bases and J by 1 base, with 8 bases between them. The CDR3 coding sequence is TGCGCCAGCAGCTTGGTGCGGGCATCCTACAATGAGCAGTTCTTC. It encodes CASSLVRASYNEQFF.

This clonotype was counted ten times or more. The chain is built from TRBV7-2 and TRBJ1-2; no definite D call. V lost 2 bases and J 0 bases, leaving 7 bases between the germline ends. CDR3 length: 14 residues. The V gene's germline CDR1 is SGHTA and CDR2 FQGNSA. The CDR3 spells CASSLNAANYGYTF. The CDR3 DNA follows: TGTGCCAGCAGCTTAAACGCGGCTAACTATGGCTACACCTTC. Drawing the rest from reference TRBV7-2 and TRBJ1-2, the complete variable domain is GAGVSQSPSNKVTEKGKDVELRCDPISGHTALYWYRQSLGQGLEFLIYFQGNSAPDKSGLPSDRFSAERTGGSVSTLTIQRTQQEDSAVYLCASSLNAANYGYTFGSGTRLTVV.

This clonotype has more than one count but fewer than ten. The chain is built from TRBV10-2 and TRBJ1-1, with 7 nucleotides matching TRBD1. V trimming: 5 bases; J trimming: 0 bases; junction bases outside the gene matches: 6. The CDR3 extends over 15 amino acids. Germline CDR1 reads WSHSY; CDR2 reads SAAADI. Here the CDR3 reads CASSRQGPVNTEAFF. The CDR3, as DNA: TGCGCCAGCAGTAGACAGGGACCGGTGAACACTGAAGCTTTCTTT.

This clonotype was seen ten or more times. This chain links TRBV5-5 with TRBJ2-6; D is uncertain. The CDR3 has 16 residues. V lost 6 bases and J 0 bases, leaving 13 bases between the germline ends. In germline, CDR1 is SGHKS, CDR2 YYEKEE (reference sequence). CDR3 DNA sequence: TGTGCCAGCAAAGTCTGGAAAAGCTCTGGGGCCAACGTCCTGACTTTC. Protein product: CASKVWKSSGANVLTF.

This clonotype was counted ten times or more. The rearrangement uses TRBV5-1 and TRBJ2-1; tentative D call: TRBD2 (6 bases). This CDR3 is 15 amino acids long. V was clipped by 0 bases and J by 7 bases, with 14 bases between them. CDR1 SGHRS and CDR2 YFSETQ come from the germline V gene. This CDR3 is CASSLGAAGLNEQFF. The CDR3 bases are TGCGCCAGCAGCTTGGGGGCCGCGGGATTGAATGAGCAGTTCTTC.

This clonotype was seen only a few times. V is TRBV6-1 and J is TRBJ1-3; 7 bases align to TRBD1. This CDR3 is 14 amino acids long. Germline lookup yields CDR1 MNHNS and CDR2 SASEGT. The junction had 7 bases not matched to a gene; V was cut back by 6 bases and J by 5 bases. The CDR3 DNA reads TGTGCCAGCAGATCCCAGGGGGGACGAAACACCATATATTTT. This gives the protein CASRSQGGRNTIYF.